The entry that follows covers one T cell receptor beta chain sequence. Its antigen is not yet known. No much larger clone is present one base from it, and per-base qualities are unavailable. For this chain, trimming is 6 bases at the V end and 1 base at the J end, and the number of junction bases without a gene match is 6. From its cysteine to its phenylalanine, the CDR3 spans 14 amino acids. The CDR3 DNA has 42 bases and is translated from base 1. From the germline V gene (reference sequence), CDR1 is MNHEY and CDR2 is SMNVEV. These data come from a study of T cell repertoires in cytomegalovirus infection (dated by TCRdb to about 2019). Regarding the research as a whole: Because public TCR beta signatures pointed to carriage of CMV infection together with the matching HLA type, the HLA type of each donor mattered for the analysis.

Instrument used: Illumina HiSeq 1500. Starting from the raw public reads, TCRdb applied fastp trimming at Q25, assembled clones with MiXCR and retained in-frame beta chains. CDR3 protein sequences are deduplicated, and each keeps its most common genes and DNA. The sample profile shows around 740,000 distinct CDR3 sequences; under 40% of them were found once. The ten largest make up 2.8% of the sample. Broad study findings and their caveats: Carriers of CMV infection plus the relevant HLA type were discriminated by the cumulative frequency of public TCR beta family members in the study cohort and in an independent approximately 340-donor cohort. The ex vivo response was dominated by HLA-C-restricted CMV-specific TCR beta clonotypes, which also provided the single most frequent clonotype in two of eight donors.

The sequenced material came from PBMCs. The sequence was obtained from a human donor in good health (CMV status not recorded). Some clones in this sample may be carry-over from other donors' samples. The sequence links TRBV27 to TRBJ2-7, and 7 junction bases match TRBD2. The CDR3 in this case is CASRITGGSYEQYF. The nucleotides are TGTGCCAGCAGAATAACGGGGGGATCCTACGAGCAGTACTTC.